This is a list of T cell receptor beta chains from one sample in a study of blood T cell repertoires in COVID-19. Here immunoSEQ multiplex PCR was the method, and the copy in TCRdb shows in-frame clones only, minus some. The table lists 200,000 to 250,000 clones, 65% to 85% of them singletons. Sequencing input: PBMCs or T cells enriched from blood (not recorded which). These receptor sequences come from a woman in her thirties or forties who had recovered from COVID-19. The CDR3 runs from the conserved cysteine through the conserved F or W. The order of the fields is D gene, J gene, V gene, clone size, CDR3 DNA, CDR3 protein. The D gene is left open where the match is weak. Expanded clones are given a class, and other clones once, few, many or no size at all.

D gene: TRBD2
J gene: TRBJ2-1
V gene: TRBV9
clone size: NA
CDR3 DNA: TGTGCCAGCAGCGAAGGACTAGCGGGAGGTTTAAATGAGCAGTTCTTC
CDR3 protein: CASSEGLAGGLNEQFF

D gene: NA
J gene: TRBJ2-5
V gene: TRBV28
clone size: NA
CDR3 DNA: TGTGCCAGCAGTTTAGGTCCTTCGGGAGCAAAGACCCAGTACTTC
CDR3 protein: CASSLGPSGAKTQYF

D gene: NA
J gene: TRBJ2-3
V gene: TRBV9
clone size: NA
CDR3 DNA: TGTGCCAGCAGCGCGAGAGCGGTCTCTAGCACAGATACGCAGTATTTT
CDR3 protein: CASSARAVSSTDTQYF

D gene: NA
J gene: TRBJ2-1
V gene: TRBV28
clone size: NA
CDR3 DNA: TGTGCCAGCAGTTTGGAGCACAATGAGCAGTTCTTC
CDR3 protein: CASSLEHNEQFF

D gene: NA
J gene: TRBJ1-3
V gene: TRBV4-1
clone size: NA
CDR3 DNA: TGCGCCAGCAGCCAAGAGGGCACAGCAAGATTAAACACCATATATTTT
CDR3 protein: CASSQEGTARLNTIYF

D gene: TRBD1
J gene: TRBJ1-2
V gene: TRBV15
clone size: NA
CDR3 DNA: TGTGCCACCAAGACCGGGACAGGGCTATATGGCTACACCTTC
CDR3 protein: CATKTGTGLYGYTF

D gene: TRBD1
J gene: TRBJ2-3
V gene: TRBV24-1
clone size: NA
CDR3 DNA: TGTGCCACCAGTGAGGGGACAGGGGGCCTGGTAGATACGCAGTATTTT
CDR3 protein: CATSEGTGGLVDTQYF

D gene: TRBD2
J gene: TRBJ2-1
V gene: TRBV2
clone size: NA
CDR3 DNA: TGTGCCAGCAGGCCCCCTGGGGGACTAGCGGCCAATGAGCAGTTCTTC
CDR3 protein: CASRPPGGLAANEQFF

D gene: NA
J gene: TRBJ1-1
V gene: TRBV30
clone size: NA
CDR3 DNA: TGTGCCTCAACAAGGGGAAACACTGAAGCTTTCTTT
CDR3 protein: CASTRGNTEAFF

D gene: NA
J gene: TRBJ1-3
V gene: TRBV28
clone size: NA
CDR3 DNA: TGTGCCAGCAGTTTATTCCACAGCTCTGGAAACACCATATATTTT
CDR3 protein: CASSLFHSSGNTIYF

D gene: TRBD2
J gene: TRBJ2-1
V gene: TRBV7-9
clone size: NA
CDR3 DNA: TGTGCCAGCAGCCGCCGGCGGGAGGGCCTCGATGAGCAGTTCTTC
CDR3 protein: CASSRRREGLDEQFF

D gene: NA
J gene: TRBJ2-6
V gene: TRBV6-4
clone size: few
CDR3 DNA: TGTGCCAGCAGTGAGGGGGCGGTCTCTGGGGCCAACGTCCTGACTTTC
CDR3 protein: CASSEGAVSGANVLTF

D gene: TRBD2
J gene: TRBJ2-3
V gene: TRBV4-1
clone size: NA
CDR3 DNA: TGCGCCAGCAGTGCGGGGGGTAGCACAGATACGCAGTATTTT
CDR3 protein: CASSAGGSTDTQYF

D gene: NA
J gene: TRBJ1-5
V gene: TRBV30
clone size: NA
CDR3 DNA: TGTGCCTGGAGTGTAGGCGCGGCCGGGGGTCAGCCCCAGCATTTT
CDR3 protein: CAWSVGAAGGQPQHF

D gene: NA
J gene: TRBJ2-3
V gene: TRBV7-2
clone size: NA
CDR3 DNA: TGTGCCAGCAGGTCGACTAGGGGCACAGATACGCAGTATTTT
CDR3 protein: CASRSTRGTDTQYF

D gene: TRBD2
J gene: TRBJ2-1
V gene: TRBV5-1
clone size: few
CDR3 DNA: TGCGCCAGCAGCTTGAGGGCGGGAGCTGCAGACAATGAGCAGTTCTTC
CDR3 protein: CASSLRAGAADNEQFF

D gene: NA
J gene: TRBJ1-2
V gene: TRBV5-5
clone size: NA
CDR3 DNA: TGTGCCAGCAGCCTGGGGGCCGGGGTCGGCTATGGCTACACCTTC
CDR3 protein: CASSLGAGVGYGYTF

D gene: TRBD1
J gene: TRBJ1-2
V gene: TRBV28
clone size: NA
CDR3 DNA: TGTGCCAGCACTACCGGGGGACAGGGGGGAAACTATGGCTACACCTTC
CDR3 protein: CASTTGGQGGNYGYTF

D gene: TRBD1
J gene: TRBJ2-1
V gene: TRBV4-3
clone size: NA
CDR3 DNA: TGCGCCAGCAGCCAAGATTACTCAACAGGGGATGAGCAGTTCTTC
CDR3 protein: CASSQDYSTGDEQFF

D gene: TRBD1
J gene: TRBJ1-5
V gene: TRBV19
clone size: NA
CDR3 DNA: TGTGCCAGTAGTGTGGACAGGGTCGGAAGCAATCAGCCCCAGCATTTT
CDR3 protein: CASSVDRVGSNQPQHF